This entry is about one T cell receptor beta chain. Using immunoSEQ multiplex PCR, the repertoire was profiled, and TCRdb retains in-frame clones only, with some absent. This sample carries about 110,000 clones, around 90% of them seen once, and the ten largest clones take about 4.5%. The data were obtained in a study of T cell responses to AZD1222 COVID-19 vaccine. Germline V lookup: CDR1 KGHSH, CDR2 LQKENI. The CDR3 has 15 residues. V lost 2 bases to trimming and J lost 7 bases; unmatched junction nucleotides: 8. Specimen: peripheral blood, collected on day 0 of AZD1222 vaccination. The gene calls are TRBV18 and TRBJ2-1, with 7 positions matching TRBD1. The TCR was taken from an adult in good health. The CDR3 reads CASSPIQQGLNEQFF. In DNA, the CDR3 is TGTGCCAGCTCACCAATTCAACAGGGGCTGAATGAGCAGTTCTTC.